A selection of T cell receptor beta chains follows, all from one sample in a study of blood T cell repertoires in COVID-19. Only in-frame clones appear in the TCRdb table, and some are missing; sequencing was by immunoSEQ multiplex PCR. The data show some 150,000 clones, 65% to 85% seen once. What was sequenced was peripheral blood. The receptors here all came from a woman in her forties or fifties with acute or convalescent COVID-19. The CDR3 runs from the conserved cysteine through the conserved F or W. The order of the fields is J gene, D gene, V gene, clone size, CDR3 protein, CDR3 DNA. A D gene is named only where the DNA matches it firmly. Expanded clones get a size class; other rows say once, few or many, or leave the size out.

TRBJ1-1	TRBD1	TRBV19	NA	CASSSFGQVNTEAFF	TGTGCCAGTAGTTCCTTCGGACAGGTGAACACTGAAGCTTTCTTT
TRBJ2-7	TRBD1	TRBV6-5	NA	CASRDRTGGGYEQYF	TGTGCCAGCAGGGACAGGACAGGGGGAGGCTACGAGCAGTACTTC
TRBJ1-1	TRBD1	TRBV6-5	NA	CASSLDRVRTEAFF	TGTGCCAGCAGCCTAGACAGGGTAAGGACTGAAGCTTTCTTT
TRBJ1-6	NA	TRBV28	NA	CASRGAGIDSPLHF	TGTGCCAGCAGGGGCGCAGGAATCGATTCACCCCTCCACTTT
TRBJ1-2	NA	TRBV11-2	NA	CASRAGIRENGYTF	TGTGCCAGCAGAGCCGGGATTCGGGAAAATGGCTACACCTTC
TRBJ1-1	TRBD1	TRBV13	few	CASSNRGLNTEAFF	TGTGCCAGCAGCAACAGGGGTTTGAACACTGAAGCTTTCTTT
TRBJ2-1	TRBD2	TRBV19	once	CASSIPGTSLYNEQFF	TGTGCCAGTAGTATCCCCGGGACTAGCTTATACAATGAGCAGTTCTTC
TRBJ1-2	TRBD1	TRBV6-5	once	CASSPTGVHGYTF	TGTGCCAGCAGTCCGACAGGGGTGCACGGCTACACCTTC
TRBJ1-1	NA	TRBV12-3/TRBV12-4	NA	CASTLESRARAFF	TGTGCCAGCACCCTCGAGAGCAGGGCAAGAGCTTTCTTT
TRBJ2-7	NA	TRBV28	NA	CASSPILSGAVHYEQYF	TGTGCCAGCAGTCCCATCTTGTCAGGGGCGGTACACTACGAGCAGTACTTC
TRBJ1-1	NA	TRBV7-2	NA	CASSSQVIQNTEAFF	TGTGCCAGCAGTTCACAGGTAATTCAGAACACTGAAGCTTTCTTT
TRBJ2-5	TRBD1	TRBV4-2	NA	CASSPRAGTEETQYF	TGTGCCAGCAGCCCTAGAGCCGGGACAGAAGAGACCCAGTACTTC
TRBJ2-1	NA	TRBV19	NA	CASSMTGDEQFF	TGTGCCAGTAGTATGACGGGGGATGAGCAGTTCTTC
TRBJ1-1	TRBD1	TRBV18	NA	CASSPRDRSPEAFF	TGTGCCAGCTCACCACGGGACAGGTCGCCTGAAGCTTTCTTT
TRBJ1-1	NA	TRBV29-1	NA	CSVARTKEAFF	TGCAGCGTTGCTAGGACAAAGGAAGCTTTCTTT
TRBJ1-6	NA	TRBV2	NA	CASSDQPVSPLHF	TGTGCCAGCAGTGACCAACCAGTTTCACCCCTCCACTTT
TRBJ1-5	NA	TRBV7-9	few	CASSLSGNNQPQHF	TGTGCCAGCAGCTTGAGCGGCAACAATCAGCCCCAGCATTTT
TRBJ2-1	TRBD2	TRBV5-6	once	CASSLLAGLYNEQFF	TGTGCCAGCAGCTTACTAGCGGGGCTCTACAATGAGCAGTTCTTC
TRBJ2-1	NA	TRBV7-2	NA	CASSPGGPPYNEQFF	TGTGCCAGCAGCCCCGGGGGGCCCCCGTACAATGAGCAGTTCTTC
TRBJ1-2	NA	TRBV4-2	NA	CASSQESPGIYGYTF	TGTGCCAGCAGCCAAGAAAGTCCAGGAATCTATGGCTACACCTTC
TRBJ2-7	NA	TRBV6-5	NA	CATHGEASYEQYF	TGTGCCACCCATGGGGAGGCGTCCTACGAGCAGTACTTC
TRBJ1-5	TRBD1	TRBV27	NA	CASSAQGVNQPQHF	TGTGCCAGCAGTGCACAGGGGGTCAATCAGCCCCAGCATTTT
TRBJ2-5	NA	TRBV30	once	CAWSRGPRETQYF	TGTGCCTGGAGTAGGGGTCCCCGAGAGACCCAGTACTTC
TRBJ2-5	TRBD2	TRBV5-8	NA	CASQRGAIAETQYF	TGTGCCAGTCAGCGGGGGGCGATAGCAGAGACCCAGTACTTC
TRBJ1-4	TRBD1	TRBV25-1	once	CASSDPGQGYEKLFF	TGTGCCAGCAGTGACCCGGGACAGGGGTATGAAAAACTGTTTTTT
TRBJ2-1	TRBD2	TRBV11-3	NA	CASSSAGGQHNEQFF	TGTGCCAGCAGCTCCGCGGGGGGGCAACACAATGAGCAGTTCTTC
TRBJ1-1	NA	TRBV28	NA	CASSPSGTRNTEAFF	TGTGCCAGCAGTCCCTCCGGGACACGGAACACTGAAGCTTTCTTT
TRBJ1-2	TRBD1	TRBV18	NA	CASSQGQAQGYGYTF	TGTGCCAGCTCCCAAGGACAGGCCCAGGGCTATGGCTACACCTTC
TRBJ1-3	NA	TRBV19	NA	CASSTLGGSGNTIYF	TGTGCCAGTAGTACCCTGGGGGGCTCTGGAAACACCATATATTTT
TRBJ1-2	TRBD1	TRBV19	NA	CASSTKHRDRAYETF	TGTGCCAGTAGTACAAAACACCGGGACAGGGCCTATGAGACCTTC
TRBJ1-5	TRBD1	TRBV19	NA	CASSTFPTGGNQPQHF	TGTGCCAGTAGTACATTCCCTACAGGGGGCAATCAGCCCCAGCATTTT
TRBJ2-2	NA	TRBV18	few	CASSPPHGSGELFF	TGTGCCAGCTCACCACCGCACGGGTCCGGGGAGCTGTTTTTT
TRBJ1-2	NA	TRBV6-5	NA	CASSLSDIGYTF	TGTGCCAGCAGCCTCTCGGACATTGGCTACACCTTC
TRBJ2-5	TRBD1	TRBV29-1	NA	CSPPGQGVRGGGQETQYF	TGCAGCCCCCCTGGGCAGGGGGTAAGAGGAGGTGGCCAAGAGACCCAGTACTTC
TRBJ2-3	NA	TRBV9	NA	CASSASSLSTDTQYF	TGTGCCAGCAGCGCGTCTAGCTTAAGCACAGATACGCAGTATTTT
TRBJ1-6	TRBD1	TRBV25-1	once	CASSPYRGGSPLHF	TGTGCCAGCAGTCCCTACAGGGGGGGTTCACCCCTCCACTTT
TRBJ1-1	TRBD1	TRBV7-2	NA	CASRETGVGPEAFF	TGTGCCAGCAGAGAGACAGGGGTCGGGCCTGAAGCTTTCTTT
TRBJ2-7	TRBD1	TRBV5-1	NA	CASSVDRASTVQRHIAYEQYF	TGCGCCAGCAGCGTGGACAGGGCTTCGACTGTACAACGACACATAGCCTACGAGCAGTACTTC
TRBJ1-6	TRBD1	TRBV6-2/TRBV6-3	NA	CASSLQGPRQSPLHF	TGTGCCAGCAGTCTACAGGGGCCCCGGCAATCACCCCTCCACTTT
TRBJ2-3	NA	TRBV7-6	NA	CASSLGSAGSSTDTQYF	TGTGCCAGCAGCTTAGGTTCGGCGGGGAGCTCCACAGATACGCAGTATTTT
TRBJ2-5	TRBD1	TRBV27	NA	CASSTFDRVGQETQYF	TGTGCCAGCAGTACTTTCGACAGGGTGGGCCAAGAGACCCAGTACTTC
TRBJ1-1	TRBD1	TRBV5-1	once	CASSPSQGADTEAFF	TGCGCCAGCAGCCCCTCACAGGGGGCAGACACTGAAGCTTTCTTT
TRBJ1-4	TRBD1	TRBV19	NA	CASRPGQGDEKLFF	TGTGCCAGTCGCCCGGGACAGGGGGATGAAAAACTGTTTTTT
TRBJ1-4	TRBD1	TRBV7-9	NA	CASSMKDRGGEKLFF	TGTGCCAGCAGCATGAAAGACAGGGGAGGCGAAAAACTGTTTTTT
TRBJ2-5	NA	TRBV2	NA	CASTAREVKTQYF	TGTGCCAGCACCGCCAGGGAGGTGAAGACCCAGTACTTC
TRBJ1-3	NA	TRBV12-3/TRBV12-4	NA	CASSFIGGNTIYF	TGTGCCAGCAGTTTTATCGGAGGGAACACCATATATTTT
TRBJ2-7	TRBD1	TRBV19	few	CASTTSGGPTYEQYF	TGTGCCAGTACCACTTCAGGGGGCCCTACCTACGAGCAGTACTTC
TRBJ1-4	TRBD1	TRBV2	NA	CASSGQGATNEKLFF	TGTGCCAGCAGTGGACAGGGGGCCACTAATGAAAAACTGTTTTTT
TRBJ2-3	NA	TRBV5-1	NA	CASSWNSRRSTDTQYF	TGCGCCAGCAGCTGGAACTCTAGGAGGAGCACAGATACGCAGTATTTT
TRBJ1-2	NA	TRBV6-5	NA	CASRVTGFRGYTF	TGTGCCAGCAGGGTGACAGGCTTTCGGGGCTACACCTTC